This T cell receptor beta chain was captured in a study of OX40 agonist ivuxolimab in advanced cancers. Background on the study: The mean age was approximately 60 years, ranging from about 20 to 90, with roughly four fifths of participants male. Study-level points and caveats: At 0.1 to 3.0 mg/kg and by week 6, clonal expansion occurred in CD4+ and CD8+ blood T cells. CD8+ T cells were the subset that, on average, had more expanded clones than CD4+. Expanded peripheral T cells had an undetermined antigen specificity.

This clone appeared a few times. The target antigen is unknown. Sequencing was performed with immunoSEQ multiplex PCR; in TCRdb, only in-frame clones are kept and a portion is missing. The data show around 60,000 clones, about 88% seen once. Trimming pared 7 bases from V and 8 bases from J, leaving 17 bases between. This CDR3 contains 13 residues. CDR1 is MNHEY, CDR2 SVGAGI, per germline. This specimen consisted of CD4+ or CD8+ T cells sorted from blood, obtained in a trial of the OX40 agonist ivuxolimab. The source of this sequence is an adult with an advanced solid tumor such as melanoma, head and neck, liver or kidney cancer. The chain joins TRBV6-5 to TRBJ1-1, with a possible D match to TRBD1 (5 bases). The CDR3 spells CASTEGTSGEAFF. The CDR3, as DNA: TGTGCCAGCACCGAGGGCACGTCAGGGGAAGCTTTCTTT.